Listed below are T cell receptor beta chains from one sample, sequenced in a study of shared clonotypes between healthy human individuals. TCRdb keeps only in-frame clones here, not all; method: immunoSEQ multiplex PCR. The sample yields under 850,000 clones, 55% to 80% seen once. Input material: memory CD4+ T cells sorted from blood. The origin of the receptors is a woman in her twenties or thirties in good health. CDR3s include the opening cysteine and the closing phenylalanine or tryptophan. Fields, in order: D gene, J gene, clone size, V gene, CDR3 protein, CDR3 DNA. A D gene is named only where the DNA matches it firmly. Expanded clones get a size class; other rows say once, few or many, or leave the size out.

>TRBD2|TRBJ2-7|NA|TRBV27
CASSLSGLSGNEQYF
TGTGCCAGCAGTTTATCCGGACTAAGCGGGAACGAGCAGTACTTC
>NA|TRBJ1-5|NA|TRBV7-2
CASSSRPGTLPQYQPQHF
TGTGCCAGCAGCTCACGTCCCGGGACGCTTCCCCAATATCAGCCCCAGCATTTT
>NA|TRBJ2-3|NA|TRBV6-6
CASRFAASGNTQYF
TGTGCCAGCAGGTTCGCGGCGTCCGGGAATACGCAGTATTTT
>TRBD2|TRBJ2-1|NA|TRBV29-1
CSVEMVAGVSYNEQFF
TGCAGCGTTGAAATGGTAGCGGGAGTGTCCTACAATGAGCAGTTCTTC
>TRBD2|TRBJ2-7|NA|TRBV7-2
CASSLKSGRIYEQYF
TGTGCCAGCAGCTTAAAGAGCGGGAGAATCTACGAGCAGTACTTC
>NA|TRBJ1-1|NA|TRBV7-3
CASSPQGNTEAFF
TGTGCCAGCAGCCCACAGGGGAACACTGAAGCTTTCTTT
>NA|TRBJ2-2|NA|TRBV6-5
CASSYQGYTGELFF
TGTGCCAGCAGTTACCAGGGGTACACCGGGGAGCTGTTTTTT
>TRBD1|TRBJ2-7|NA|TRBV18
CASSLQGVHEQYF
TGTGCCAGCTCACTACAGGGGGTACACGAGCAGTACTTC
>NA|TRBJ1-1|NA|TRBV5-1
CASRNPGATEAFF
TGCGCCAGCAGGAATCCAGGGGCCACTGAAGCTTTCTTT
>TRBD1|TRBJ1-4|NA|TRBV4-2
CASSQVGGTNEKLFF
TGTGCCAGCAGCCAAGTAGGGGGCACTAATGAAAAACTGTTTTTT
>NA|TRBJ2-3|many|TRBV7-2
CASSLYTDTQYF
TGTGCCAGCAGCTTGTACACAGATACGCAGTATTTT
>NA|TRBJ1-2|NA|TRBV28
CASSFRWADGYTF
TGTGCCAGCAGTTTTCGGTGGGCCGATGGCTACACCTTC
>NA|TRBJ2-3|NA|TRBV4-1
CASSQAGPADTQYF
TGCGCCAGCAGCCAAGCGGGGCCGGCAGATACGCAGTATTTT
>TRBD2|TRBJ2-3|few|TRBV11-3
CASSRPATSGRATDTQYF
TGTGCCAGCAGCCGCCCGGCGACTAGCGGGAGGGCCACAGATACGCAGTATTTT
>NA|TRBJ2-7|NA|TRBV23-1
CASSPDISYEQYF
TGCGCCAGCAGCCCGGACATCTCCTACGAGCAGTACTTC
>TRBD2|TRBJ2-7|NA|TRBV5-1
CASSPGTSVYSYEQYF
TGCGCCAGCAGTCCCGGGACTAGTGTCTACTCCTACGAGCAGTACTTC
>NA|TRBJ2-2|NA|TRBV9
CASSVATGGASPGELFF
TGTGCCAGCAGCGTAGCTACCGGGGGCGCTTCTCCCGGGGAGCTGTTTTTT
>NA|TRBJ2-3|once|TRBV10-1
CASSEVAADTQYF
TGCGCCAGTTCGGAGGTAGCAGCGGATACGCAGTATTTT
>TRBD2|TRBJ2-7|once|TRBV28
CASSFPSLAGERAYEQYF
TGTGCCAGCAGTTTCCCTAGTCTAGCGGGAGAAAGGGCCTACGAGCAGTACTTC
>TRBD1|TRBJ1-5|once|TRBV28
CASSLLARGNQPQHF
TGTGCCAGCAGTTTACTGGCCAGGGGGAACCAGCCCCAGCATTTT
>NA|TRBJ1-3|NA|TRBV5-1
CASSLWGRIGNTIYF
TGCGCCAGCAGCTTGTGGGGTCGGATCGGAAACACCATATATTTT
>NA|TRBJ2-3|NA|TRBV15
CATSRDRGDTQYF
TGTGCCACCAGCAGAGACAGGGGTGATACGCAGTATTTT
>TRBD1|TRBJ1-1|NA|TRBV7-6
CASSRWTGNTEAFF
TGTGCCAGCAGCAGGTGGACAGGAAACACTGAAGCTTTCTTT
>TRBD1|TRBJ1-2|NA|TRBV6-1
CASSEEDRGYGYTF
TGTGCCAGCAGTGAAGAAGACAGGGGCTATGGCTACACCTTC